One sample yielded the 5 T cell receptor beta chains listed below, sequenced in a study of post-analysis software for immune sequencing data. Study-level results: Five TRBV segments (TRBV5-6, TRBV5-1 and TRBV20-1 among them) occurred more frequently in patients than in controls.

The authors incorporated unique molecular identifiers into the TCR beta cDNA libraries. Via MiXCR, TCRdb re-called the PCR reads, giving one row per CDR3 protein. In the table there are about 380,000 distinct CDR3 sequences, 30% to 45% of which are singletons. These receptors have no known antigen. What was sequenced was blood. The receptors shown here come from a girl aged 5-17 years with multiple sclerosis.

The V call is TRBV3-1, the J call TRBJ2-6; D ambiguous. The CDR3 has 14 residues. V lost 0 bases to trimming and J lost 4 bases, with 4 bases between them. Germline V gene sequence: CDR1 LGHDT, CDR2 YNNKEL (reference sequence). CDR3 loop: CASSQEYGANVLTF. CDR3 DNA: TGTGCCAGCAGCCAAGAATACGGGGCCAACGTCCTGACTTTC.

This clonotype was recorded at least ten times. V usage is TRBV29-1 and J usage is TRBJ2-7; no reliable D call. The V gene's germline CDR1 is SQVTM and CDR2 ANQGSEA. The CDR3 has 13 amino acids. V lost 5 bases and J lost 7, with 18 bases in between. CDR3 residues: CSVLGRASWEQYF. CDR3 nucleotide sequence: TGCAGCGTTTTAGGTAGGGCCTCCTGGGAGCAGTACTTC.

The chain joins TRBV12-3 or TRBV12-4 to TRBJ2-5, with 9 bases aligning to TRBD2. The J call may be incorrect, as the DNA end agrees better with TRBJ2-7. The CDR3 runs 15 residues. This chain's CDR3 is CASSTLAGAPYEQYF. The CDR3 nucleotides are TGTGCCAGCAGCACCTTAGCGGGGGCCCCCTACGAGCAGTACTTC.

This chain joins TRBV2 and TRBJ2-1; D is ambiguous. In germline, CDR1 is SNHLY, CDR2 FYNNEI. V was shortened by 5 bases and J by 3 bases, with 8 bases between the two germline ends. The CDR3 has 13 amino acids. The CDR3 sequence: CASSPRDYNEQFF. The CDR3 DNA sequence: TGTGCCAGCAGTCCAAGGGACTACAATGAGCAGTTCTTC.

The rearrangement joins TRBV13 to TRBJ1-5, with D hard to call. The CDR3 consists of 15 residues. V dropped 4 bases and J dropped 3 bases, with 13 bases sitting between them. Germline CDR1 and CDR2: PRHDT and FYEKMQ (reference sequence). This CDR3 reads CASSSRRISNQPQHF. As DNA, the CDR3 is TGTGCCAGCAGCTCTCGACGGATCTCCAATCAGCCCCAGCATTTT.